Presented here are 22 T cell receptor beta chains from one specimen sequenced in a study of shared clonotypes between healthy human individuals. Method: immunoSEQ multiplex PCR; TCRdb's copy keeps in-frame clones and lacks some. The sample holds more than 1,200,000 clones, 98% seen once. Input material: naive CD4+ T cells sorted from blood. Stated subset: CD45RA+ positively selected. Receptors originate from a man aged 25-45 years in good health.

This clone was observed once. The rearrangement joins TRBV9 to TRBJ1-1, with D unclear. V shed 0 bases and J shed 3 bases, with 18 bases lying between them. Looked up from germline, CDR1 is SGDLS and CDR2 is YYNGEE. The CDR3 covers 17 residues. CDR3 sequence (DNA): TGTGCCAGCAGCGTAGGGCCTAAAGACCCGTCGGACACTGAAGCTTTCTTT. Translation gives CASSVGPKDPSDTEAFF. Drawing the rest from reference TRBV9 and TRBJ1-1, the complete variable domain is DSGVTQTPKHLITATGQRVTLRCSPRSGDLSVYWYQQSLDQGLQFLIQYYNGEERAKGNILERFSAQQFPDLHSELNLSSLELGDSALYFCASSVGPKDPSDTEAFFGQGTRLTVV.

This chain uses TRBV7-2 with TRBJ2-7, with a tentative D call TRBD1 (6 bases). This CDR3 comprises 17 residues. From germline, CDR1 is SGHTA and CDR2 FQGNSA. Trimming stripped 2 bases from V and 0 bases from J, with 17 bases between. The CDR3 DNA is TGTGCCAGCAGCTTACCAAGACAGGCTATAAGCTCCTACGAGCAGTACTTC. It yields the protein CASSLPRQAISSYEQYF.

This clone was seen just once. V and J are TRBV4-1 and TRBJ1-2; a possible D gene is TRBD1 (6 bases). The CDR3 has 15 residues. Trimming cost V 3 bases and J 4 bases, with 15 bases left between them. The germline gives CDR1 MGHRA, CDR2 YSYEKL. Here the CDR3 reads CASSQYRARSYGYTF. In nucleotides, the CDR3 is TGCGCCAGCAGCCAGTACAGGGCGAGGAGCTATGGCTACACCTTC.

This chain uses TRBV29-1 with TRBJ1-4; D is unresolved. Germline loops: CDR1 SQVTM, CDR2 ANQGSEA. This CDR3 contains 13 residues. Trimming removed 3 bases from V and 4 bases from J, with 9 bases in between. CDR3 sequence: CSVDVGNNEKLFF. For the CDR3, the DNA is TGCAGCGTTGACGTGGGGAATAATGAAAAACTGTTTTTT. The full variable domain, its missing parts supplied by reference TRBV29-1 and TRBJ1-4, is SAVISQKPSRDICQRGTSLTIQCQVDSQVTMMFWYRQQPGQSLTLIATANQGSEATYESGFVIDKFPISRPNLTFSTLTVSNMSPEDSSIYLCSVDVGNNEKLFFGSGTQLSVL.

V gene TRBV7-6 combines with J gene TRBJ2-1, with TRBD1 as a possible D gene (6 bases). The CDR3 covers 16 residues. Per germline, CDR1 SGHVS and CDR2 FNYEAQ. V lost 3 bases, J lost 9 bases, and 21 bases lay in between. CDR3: CASSLLGGWEFPEQFF. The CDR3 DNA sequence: TGTGCCAGCAGCTTGCTTGGGGGCTGGGAGTTCCCTGAGCAGTTCTTC.

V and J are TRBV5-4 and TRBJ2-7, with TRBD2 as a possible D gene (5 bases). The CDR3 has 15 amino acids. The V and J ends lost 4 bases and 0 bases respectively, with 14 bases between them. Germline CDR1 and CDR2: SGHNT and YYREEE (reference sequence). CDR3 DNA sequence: TGTGCCAGCAGCGAGAGCGGAACTCGCTCCTACGAGCAGTACTTC. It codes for CASSESGTRSYEQYF.

CDR3 sequence reads: CASSPPVVWSSYNEQFF. DNA for the CDR3: TGTGCCAGCTCACCACCGGTGGTATGGAGCTCCTACAATGAGCAGTTCTTC. V gene TRBV18 combines with J gene TRBJ2-1; D gene uncertain. Germline CDR1 KGHSH, CDR2 LQKENI. The CDR3 runs to 17 residues. Trimming took off 0 bases at V and 0 bases at J, with 12 bases between the two ends.

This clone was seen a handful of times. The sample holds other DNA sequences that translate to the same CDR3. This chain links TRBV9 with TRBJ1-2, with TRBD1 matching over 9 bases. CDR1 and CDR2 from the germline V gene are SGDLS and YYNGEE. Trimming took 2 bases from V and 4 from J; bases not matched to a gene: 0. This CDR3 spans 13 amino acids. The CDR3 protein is CASSVGQGYGYTF. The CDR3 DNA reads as TGTGCCAGCAGCGTGGGACAGGGCTATGGCTACACCTTC.

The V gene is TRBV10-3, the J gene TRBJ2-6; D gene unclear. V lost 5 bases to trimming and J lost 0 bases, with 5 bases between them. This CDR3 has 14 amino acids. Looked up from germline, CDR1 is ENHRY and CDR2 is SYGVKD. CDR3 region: CAISYSSGANVLTF. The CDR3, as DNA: TGTGCCATCAGTTATTCCTCTGGGGCCAACGTCCTGACTTTC.

The CDR3 loop is CASSLEGGGYTF. CDR3 sequence (DNA): TGTGCCAGCAGCTTAGAGGGGGGCGGCTACACCTTC. The V gene is TRBV7-9, the J gene TRBJ1-2, with D tentatively TRBD1 (6 bases). This CDR3 contains 12 residues. Germline-derived CDR1 and CDR2 are SEHNR and FQNEAQ (reference sequence). V shed 1 base and J shed 8 bases, with 8 bases lying between them. The whole variable domain, filled in from reference TRBV7-9 and TRBJ1-2, reads DTGVSQNPRHKITKRGQNVTFRCDPISEHNRLYWYRQTLGQGPEFLTYFQNEAQLEKSRLLSDRFSAERPKGSFSTLEIQRTEQGDSAMYLCASSLEGGGYTFGSGTRLTVV.

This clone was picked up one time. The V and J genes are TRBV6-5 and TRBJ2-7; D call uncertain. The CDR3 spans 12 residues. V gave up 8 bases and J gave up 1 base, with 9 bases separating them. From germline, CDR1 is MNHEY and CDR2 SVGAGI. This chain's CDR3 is CASGSRSYEQYF. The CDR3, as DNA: TGTGCCAGCGGGTCTCGGTCCTACGAGCAGTACTTC.

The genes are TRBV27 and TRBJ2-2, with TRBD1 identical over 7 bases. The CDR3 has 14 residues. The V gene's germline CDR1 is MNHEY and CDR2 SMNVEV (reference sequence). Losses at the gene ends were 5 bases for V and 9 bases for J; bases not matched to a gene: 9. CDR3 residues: CASSPQDRARELFF. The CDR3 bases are TGTGCCAGCAGTCCCCAAGACAGGGCCAGGGAGCTGTTTTTT.

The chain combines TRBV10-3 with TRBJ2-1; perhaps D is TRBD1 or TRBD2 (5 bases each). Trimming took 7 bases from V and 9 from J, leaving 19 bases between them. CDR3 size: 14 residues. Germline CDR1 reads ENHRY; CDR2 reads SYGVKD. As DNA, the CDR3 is TGTGCCATCACCCCCGGGACCAGCAGTAGTGAGCAGTTCTTC. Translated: CAITPGTSSSEQFF.

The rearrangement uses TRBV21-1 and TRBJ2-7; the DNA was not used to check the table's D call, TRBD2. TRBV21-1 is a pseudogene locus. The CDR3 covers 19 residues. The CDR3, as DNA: TGTGCCAGCAGCAAAGGAGGGGGGGAGCGACAGCCGGTCTTGCTCGAGCAGTACTTC. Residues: CASSKGGGERQPVLLEQYF.

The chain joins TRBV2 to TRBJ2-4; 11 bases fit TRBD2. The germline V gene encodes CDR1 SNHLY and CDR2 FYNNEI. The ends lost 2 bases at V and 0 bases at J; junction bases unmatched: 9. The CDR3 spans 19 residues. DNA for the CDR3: TGTGCCAGCAGTGAATTCCAGGGGACTAGCGGACTAGCCAAAAACATTCAGTACTTC. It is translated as CASSEFQGTSGLAKNIQYF.

CDR3 region: CASSRGPGGPPTYNEQFF. CDR3 DNA: TGTGCCAGCAGCCGGGGGCCGGGAGGGCCTCCGACCTACAATGAGCAGTTCTTC. The genes are TRBV7-2 and TRBJ2-1; 8 nucleotides align to TRBD2. There are 18 residues in the CDR3. V lost 5 bases to trimming and J lost 2 bases; unmatched junction nucleotides: 14. The germline CDR1 and CDR2 sequences are SGHTA and FQGNSA.

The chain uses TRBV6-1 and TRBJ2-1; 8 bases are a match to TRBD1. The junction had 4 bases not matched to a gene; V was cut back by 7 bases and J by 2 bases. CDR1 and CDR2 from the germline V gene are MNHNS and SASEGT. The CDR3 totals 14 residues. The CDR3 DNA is TGTGCCAGCATGCTACAGGGGGCCTACAATGAGCAGTTCTTC. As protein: CASMLQGAYNEQFF.

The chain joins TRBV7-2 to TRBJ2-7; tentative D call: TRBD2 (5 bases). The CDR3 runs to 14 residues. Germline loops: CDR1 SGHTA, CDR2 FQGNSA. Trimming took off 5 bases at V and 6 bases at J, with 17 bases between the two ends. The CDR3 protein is CASSLGVSFREQYF. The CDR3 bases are TGTGCCAGCAGCCTCGGGGTAAGCTTCCGCGAGCAGTACTTC. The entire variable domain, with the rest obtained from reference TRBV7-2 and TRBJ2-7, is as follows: GAGVSQSPSNKVTEKGKDVELRCDPISGHTALYWYRQSLGQGLEFLIYFQGNSAPDKSGLPSDRFSAERTGGSVSTLTIQRTQQEDSAVYLCASSLGVSFREQYFGPGTRLTVT.

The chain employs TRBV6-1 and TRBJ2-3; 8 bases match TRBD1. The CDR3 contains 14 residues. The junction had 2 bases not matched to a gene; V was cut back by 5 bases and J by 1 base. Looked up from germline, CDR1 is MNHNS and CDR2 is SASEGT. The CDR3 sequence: CASSMTGGTDTQYF. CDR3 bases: TGTGCCAGCAGTATGACAGGGGGCACAGATACGCAGTATTTT.

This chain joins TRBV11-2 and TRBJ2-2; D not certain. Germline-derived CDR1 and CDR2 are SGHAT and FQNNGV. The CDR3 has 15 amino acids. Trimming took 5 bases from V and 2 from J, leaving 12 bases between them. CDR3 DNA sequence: TGTGCCAGCAGCCCTTATAGCAGAAACACCGGGGAGCTGTTTTTT. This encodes CASSPYSRNTGELFF.

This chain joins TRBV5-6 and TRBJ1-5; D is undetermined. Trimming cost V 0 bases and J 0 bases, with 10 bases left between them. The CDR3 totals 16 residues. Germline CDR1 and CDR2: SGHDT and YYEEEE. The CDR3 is CASSLAGPPSNQPQHF. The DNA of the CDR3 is TGTGCCAGCAGCTTGGCGGGTCCCCCTAGCAATCAGCCCCAGCATTTT.

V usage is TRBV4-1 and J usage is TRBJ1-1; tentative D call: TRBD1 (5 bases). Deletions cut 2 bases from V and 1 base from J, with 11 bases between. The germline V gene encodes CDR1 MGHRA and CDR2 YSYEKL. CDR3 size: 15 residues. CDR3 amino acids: CASSQKNRKNTEAFF. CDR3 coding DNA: TGCGCCAGCAGCCAAAAGAACAGGAAGAACACTGAAGCTTTCTTT.